The source of this TCR beta chain is a study of low-dose radiotherapy and immunotherapy resistance in tumors. Across the study: Starting cycle 1 day 1, oral aspirin 300 mg was given daily for four cycles.

The time point here: after trial treatment. Noted treatment: LDRT plus nivolumab, ipilimumab, low-dose cyclophosphamide and aspirin (RACIN trial). Nivolumab, ipilimumab, aspirin, low-dose cyclophosphamide and low-dose radiotherapy were given to donors. Eligible patients bore advanced solid tumors devoid of tumor-infiltrating lymphocytes. Priming of first-strand cDNA relied on TRAV- and TRBV-specific primers (covering alpha and beta chains). TCR amplification ran 15 to 20 PCR cycles using constant-region and V-primer adapter primers. Using its own MiXCR run on the reads, TCRdb lists one record per CDR3 protein. Here the sample spans approximately 30,000 distinct CDR3 sequences, under 55% being singletons. To note about this clonotype: Given a far larger clone just one base away, this is likely a sequencing read error.

The CDR3 covers 17 residues. The material sequenced was PBMCs, taken after low-dose radiotherapy plus immunotherapy. The gene calls are TRBV5-3 and TRBJ2-7; 8 nucleotides agree with TRBD2. The J call is uncertain, as TRBJ2-1 better fits the DNA end. TRBV5-3 is labeled an ORF, and its function is uncertain. This sequence was found in a male donor with gallbladder cancer. DNA for the CDR3: TGTGCCAGCAGCCCCTGGAGGTTGACTAGCGCCTACAATGAGCAGTTCTTC. This gives the protein CASSPWRLTSAYNEQFF.